The T cell receptor (beta chain) described here comes from a study of T cells after yellow fever vaccination. Study-level information: Low-cell-number fractions underwent preparation using SMART-Seq v4 Ultra Low Input.

Universal primer sites and UMIs were introduced during 5'RACE template-switching synthesis of TCR cDNA. TCRdb fed the 5' RACE reads into MiXCR, producing one record per CDR3 protein. The sample consists of fewer than 6,000 distinct CDR3 sequences, 6% to 8.5% of them appearing once. The CDR3 runs 15 residues. Germline lookup yields CDR1 DFQATT and CDR2 SNEGSKA (reference sequence). The material was PBMCs, either bulk or a sorted T-cell subset (CD4+, CD8+, memory, or dextramer-sorted; not recorded which), obtained 15 days after the yellow fever booster vaccination. The clonotype was recovered from a man aged 25-45 years who received the YFV17D yellow fever vaccine. The chain recombines TRBV20-1 with TRBJ2-7; a weak D match, TRBD2 (5 bases). CDR3 in amino acids: CIWESPGPKSHEQYF. The CDR3 DNA is TGCATCTGGGAGAGCCCGGGCCCCAAATCCCACGAGCAGTACTTC.